This T cell receptor (beta chain) originates from a study of blood T cell repertoires in COVID-19. Method: immunoSEQ multiplex PCR; TCRdb's copy keeps in-frame clones and lacks some. Here the sample spans 270,000 or so clones, 75% to 95% being singletons. Sample: PBMCs or T cells enriched from blood (not recorded which). The sequence came from a middle-aged man who had been exposed to COVID-19.

CDR3 sequence reads: CASSPRGGALTRAFF. The CDR3 region has the DNA TGTGCCAGCAGCCCCCGCGGAGGGGCTTTAACGAGAGCTTTCTTT. The V call is TRBV5-4, the J call TRBJ1-1; D is perhaps TRBD1 (5 bases). The CDR3 covers 15 residues. Trimming cost V 4 bases and J 10 bases, with 23 bases left between them. Germline loops: CDR1 SGHNT, CDR2 YYREEE (reference sequence). The variable domain in full, completed from reference TRBV5-4 and TRBJ1-1, reads ETGVTQSPTHLIKTRGQQVTLRCSSQSGHNTVSWYQQALGQGPQFIFQYYREEENGRGNFPPRFSGLQFPNYSSELNVNALELDDSALYLCASSPRGGALTRAFFGQGTRLTVV.